What follows describes a single T cell receptor (beta chain). Profiling relied on immunoSEQ multiplex PCR, and the TCRdb table lists in-frame clones only, not all of them. The sample has tens of thousands of clones, over 80% seen once; the top ten hold roughly 22%. This sample is part of a study of blood T cell repertoires in COVID-19. The overall study: Some COVID-19 samples were acute and others convalescent; all came from the United States, Italy and Spain.

Trimming cost V 6 bases and J 0 bases, with 3 bases left between them. The V gene's germline CDR1 is SNHLY and CDR2 FYNNEI. The CDR3 is made up of 12 amino acids. The chain uses TRBV2 and TRBJ1-3; D is unresolved. Sequencing was carried out using peripheral blood. The receptor was derived from a woman aged 60-75 years with acute or convalescent COVID-19. CDR3: CASSLSGNTIYF. CDR3 nucleotide sequence: TGTGCCAGCAGCCTCTCTGGAAACACCATATATTTT.